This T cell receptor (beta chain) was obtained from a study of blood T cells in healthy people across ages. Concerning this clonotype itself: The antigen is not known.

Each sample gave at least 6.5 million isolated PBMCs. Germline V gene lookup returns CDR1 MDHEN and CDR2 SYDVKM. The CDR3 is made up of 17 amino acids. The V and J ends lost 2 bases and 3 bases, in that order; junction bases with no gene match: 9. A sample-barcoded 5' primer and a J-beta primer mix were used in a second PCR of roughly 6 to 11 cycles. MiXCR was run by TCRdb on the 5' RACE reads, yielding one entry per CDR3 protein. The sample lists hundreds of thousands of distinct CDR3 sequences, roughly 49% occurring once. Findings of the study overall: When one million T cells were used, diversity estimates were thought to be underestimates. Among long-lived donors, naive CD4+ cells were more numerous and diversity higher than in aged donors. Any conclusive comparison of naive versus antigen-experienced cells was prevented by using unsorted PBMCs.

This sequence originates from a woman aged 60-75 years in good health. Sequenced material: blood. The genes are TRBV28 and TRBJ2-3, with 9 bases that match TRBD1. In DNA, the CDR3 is TGTGCCAGCAGTTTAGGGGCCCCCGACAGGGGGACAGATACGCAGTATTTT. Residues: CASSLGAPDRGTDTQYF.